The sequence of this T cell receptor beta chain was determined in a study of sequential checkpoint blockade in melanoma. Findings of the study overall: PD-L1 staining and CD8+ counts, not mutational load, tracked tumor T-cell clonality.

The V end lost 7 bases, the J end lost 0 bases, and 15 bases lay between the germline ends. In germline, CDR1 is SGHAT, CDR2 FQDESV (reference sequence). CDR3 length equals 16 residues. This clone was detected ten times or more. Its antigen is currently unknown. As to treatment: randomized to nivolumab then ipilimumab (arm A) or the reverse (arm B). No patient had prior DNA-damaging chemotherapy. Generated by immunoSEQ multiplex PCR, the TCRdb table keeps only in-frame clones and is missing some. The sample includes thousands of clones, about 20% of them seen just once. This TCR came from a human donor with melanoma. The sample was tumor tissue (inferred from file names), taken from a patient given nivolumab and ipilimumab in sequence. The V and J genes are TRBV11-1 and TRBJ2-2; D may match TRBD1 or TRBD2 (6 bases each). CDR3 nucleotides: TGTGCCAGCACCCAAGGTGGGGGGCCGAACACCGGGGAGCTGTTTTTT. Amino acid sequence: CASTQGGGPNTGELFF.